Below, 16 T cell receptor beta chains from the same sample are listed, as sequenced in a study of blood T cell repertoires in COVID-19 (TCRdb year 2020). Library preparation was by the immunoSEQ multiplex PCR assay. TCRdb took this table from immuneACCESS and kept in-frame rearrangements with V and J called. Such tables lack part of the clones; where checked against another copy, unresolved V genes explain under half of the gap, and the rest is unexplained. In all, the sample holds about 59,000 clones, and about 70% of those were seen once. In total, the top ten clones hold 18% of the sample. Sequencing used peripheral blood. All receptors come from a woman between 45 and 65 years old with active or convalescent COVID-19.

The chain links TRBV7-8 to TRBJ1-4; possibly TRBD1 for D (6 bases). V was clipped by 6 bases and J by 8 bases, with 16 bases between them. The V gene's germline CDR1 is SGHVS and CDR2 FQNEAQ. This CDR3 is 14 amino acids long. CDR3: CASSPEQGREKLFF. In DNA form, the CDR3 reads TGTGCCAGCAGTCCGGAGCAGGGGCGAGAAAAACTGTTTTTT.

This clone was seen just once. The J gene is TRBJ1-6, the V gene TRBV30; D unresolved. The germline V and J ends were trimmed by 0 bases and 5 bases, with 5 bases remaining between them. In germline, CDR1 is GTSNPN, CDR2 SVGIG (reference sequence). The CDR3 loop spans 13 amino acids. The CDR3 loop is CAWSVADNSPLHF. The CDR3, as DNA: TGTGCCTGGAGTGTGGCAGATAATTCACCCCTCCACTTT.

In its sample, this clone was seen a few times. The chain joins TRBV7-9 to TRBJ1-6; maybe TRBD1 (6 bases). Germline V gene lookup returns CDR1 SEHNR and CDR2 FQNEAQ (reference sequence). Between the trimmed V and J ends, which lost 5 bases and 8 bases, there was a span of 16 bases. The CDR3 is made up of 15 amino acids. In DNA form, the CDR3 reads TGTGCCAGCAGCCGCCGCGGGGGGCCGGATTCACCCCTCCACTTT. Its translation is CASSRRGGPDSPLHF.

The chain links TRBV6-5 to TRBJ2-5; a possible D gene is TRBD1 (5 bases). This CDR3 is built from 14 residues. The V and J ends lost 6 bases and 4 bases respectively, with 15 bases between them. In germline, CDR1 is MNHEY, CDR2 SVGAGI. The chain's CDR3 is CASSSRGVRETQYF. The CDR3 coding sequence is TGTGCCAGCAGCTCTAGGGGTGTGCGAGAGACCCAGTACTTC.

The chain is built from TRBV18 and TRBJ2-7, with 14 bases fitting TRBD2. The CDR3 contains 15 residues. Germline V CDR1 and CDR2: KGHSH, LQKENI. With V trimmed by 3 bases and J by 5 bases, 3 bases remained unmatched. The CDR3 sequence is CASSPPGLAGDEQYF. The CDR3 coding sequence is TGTGCCAGCTCACCCCCGGGACTAGCGGGAGACGAGCAGTACTTC.

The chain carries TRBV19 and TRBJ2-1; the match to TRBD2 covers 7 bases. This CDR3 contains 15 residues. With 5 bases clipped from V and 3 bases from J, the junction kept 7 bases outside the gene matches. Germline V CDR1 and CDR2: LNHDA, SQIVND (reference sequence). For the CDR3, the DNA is TGTGCCAGTAGTTCCGCCGGGACTATCTACAATGAGCAGTTCTTC. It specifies CASSSAGTIYNEQFF.

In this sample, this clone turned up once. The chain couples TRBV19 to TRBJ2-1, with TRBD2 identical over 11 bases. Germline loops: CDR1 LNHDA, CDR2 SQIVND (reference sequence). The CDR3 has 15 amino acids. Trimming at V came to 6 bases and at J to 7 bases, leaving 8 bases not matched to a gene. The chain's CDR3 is CASRTLAGEWNEQFF. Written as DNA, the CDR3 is TGTGCCAGTAGAACACTAGCGGGAGAGTGGAATGAGCAGTTCTTC.

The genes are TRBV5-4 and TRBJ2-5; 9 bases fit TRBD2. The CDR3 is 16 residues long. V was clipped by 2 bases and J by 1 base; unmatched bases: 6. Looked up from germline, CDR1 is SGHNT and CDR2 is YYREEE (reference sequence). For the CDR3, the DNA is TGTGCCAGCAGCTTTTTTGAGACTAGCGGCCAAGAGACCCAGTACTTC. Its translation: CASSFFETSGQETQYF.

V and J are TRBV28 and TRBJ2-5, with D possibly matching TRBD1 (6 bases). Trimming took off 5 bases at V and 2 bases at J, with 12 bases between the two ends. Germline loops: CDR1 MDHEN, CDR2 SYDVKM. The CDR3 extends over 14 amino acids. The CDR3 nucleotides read TGTGCCAGCAGTAGACAGGAGTTTCAAGAGACCCAGTACTTC. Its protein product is CASSRQEFQETQYF.

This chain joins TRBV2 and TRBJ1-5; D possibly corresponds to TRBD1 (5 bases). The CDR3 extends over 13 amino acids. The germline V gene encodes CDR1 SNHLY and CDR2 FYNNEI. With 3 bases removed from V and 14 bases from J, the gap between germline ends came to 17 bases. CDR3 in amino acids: CASSENPQGAKHF. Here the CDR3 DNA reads TGTGCCAGCAGTGAGAATCCGCAGGGTGCTAAGCATTTT.

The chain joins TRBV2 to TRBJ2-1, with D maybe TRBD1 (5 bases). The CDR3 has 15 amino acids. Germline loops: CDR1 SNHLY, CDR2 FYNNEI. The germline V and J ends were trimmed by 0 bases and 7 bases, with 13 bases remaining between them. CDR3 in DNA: TGTGCCAGCAGTGAAGCCAGGGCAGGGAAGAATGAGCAGTTCTTC. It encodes CASSEARAGKNEQFF.

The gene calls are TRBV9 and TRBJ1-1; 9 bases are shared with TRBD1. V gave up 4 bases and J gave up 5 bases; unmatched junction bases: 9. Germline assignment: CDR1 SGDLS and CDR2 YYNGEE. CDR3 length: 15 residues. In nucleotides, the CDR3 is TGTGCCAGCAGCTTTTGGACAGGGGAGCGGACTGAAGCTTTCTTT. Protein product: CASSFWTGERTEAFF.

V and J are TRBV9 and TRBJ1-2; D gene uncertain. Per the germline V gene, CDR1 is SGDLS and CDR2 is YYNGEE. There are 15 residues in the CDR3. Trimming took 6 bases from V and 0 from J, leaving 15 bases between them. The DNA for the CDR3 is TGTGCCAGCACCACCGCCGGGTCAGCTAACTATGGCTACACCTTC. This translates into CASTTAGSANYGYTF. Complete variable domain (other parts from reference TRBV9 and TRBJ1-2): DSGVTQTPKHLITATGQRVTLRCSPRSGDLSVYWYQQSLDQGLQFLIQYYNGEERAKGNILERFSAQQFPDLHSELNLSSLELGDSALYFCASTTAGSANYGYTFGSGTRLTVV.

CDR3 region: CATSQPGQGAREQYF. CDR3 bases: TGTGCCACCAGCCAACCGGGACAGGGGGCGCGGGAGCAGTACTTC. This sequence joins TRBV15 and TRBJ2-7, with TRBD1 matching over 12 bases. CDR3 length equals 15 residues. V was pared by 5 bases and J by 7 bases, with 9 bases of the junction left unmatched. Germline CDR1 LNHNV, CDR2 YYDKDF (reference sequence). Together with reference TRBV15 and TRBJ2-7, the CDR3 gives the full variable domain: DAMVIQNPRYQVTQFGKPVTLSCSQTLNHNVMYWYQQKSSQAPKLLFHYYDKDFNNEADTPDNFQSRRPNTSFCFLDIRSPGLGDTAMYLCATSQPGQGAREQYFGPGTRLTVT.

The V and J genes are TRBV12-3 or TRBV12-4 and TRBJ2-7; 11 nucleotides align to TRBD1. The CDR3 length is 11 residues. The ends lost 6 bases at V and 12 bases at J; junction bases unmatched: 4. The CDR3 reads CASRDRGRRYF. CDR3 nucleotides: TGTGCCAGCAGGGACAGGGGGCGCCGGTACTTC.

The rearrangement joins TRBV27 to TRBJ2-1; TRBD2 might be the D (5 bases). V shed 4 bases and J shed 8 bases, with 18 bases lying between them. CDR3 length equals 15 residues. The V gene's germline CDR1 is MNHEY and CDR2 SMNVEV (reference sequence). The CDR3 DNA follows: TGTGCCAGCAGTTCCCCGTTGACGGGATGGGATGAGCAGTTCTTC. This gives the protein CASSSPLTGWDEQFF.